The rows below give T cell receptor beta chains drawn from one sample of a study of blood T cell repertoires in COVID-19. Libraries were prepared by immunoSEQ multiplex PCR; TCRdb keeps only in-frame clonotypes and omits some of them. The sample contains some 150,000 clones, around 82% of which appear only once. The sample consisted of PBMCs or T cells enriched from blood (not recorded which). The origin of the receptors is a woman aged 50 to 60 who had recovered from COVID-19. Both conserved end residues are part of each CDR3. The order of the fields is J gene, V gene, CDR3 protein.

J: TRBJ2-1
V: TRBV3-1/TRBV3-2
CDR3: CASRDDTEQFF

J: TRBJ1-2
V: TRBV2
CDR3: CASSQAGPTSGYTF

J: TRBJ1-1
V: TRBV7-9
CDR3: CASSGDSTPAFF

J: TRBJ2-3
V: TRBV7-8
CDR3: CASSLGGGRWDTQYF

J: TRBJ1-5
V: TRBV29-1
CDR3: CSVGQYSNQPQHF

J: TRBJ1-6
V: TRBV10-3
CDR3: CAISAGGGQGLNNSPLHF

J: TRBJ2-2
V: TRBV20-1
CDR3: CSASQGKGGELFF

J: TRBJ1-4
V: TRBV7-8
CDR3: CASSASGQRERNEKLFF

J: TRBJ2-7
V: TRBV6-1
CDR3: CASSEWTSGGPKNEQYF

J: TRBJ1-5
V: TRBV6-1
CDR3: CASREGGGGNQPQHF

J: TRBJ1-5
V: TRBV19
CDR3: CASTPVRGRRNQPQHF

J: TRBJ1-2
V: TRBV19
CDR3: CASSMWTTNYGYTF

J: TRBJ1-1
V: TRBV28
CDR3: CASSLTAESEAFF

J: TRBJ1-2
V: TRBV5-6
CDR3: CASSGTGAYDGYTF

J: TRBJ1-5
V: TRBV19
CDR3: CASSKKQGWLLQPQHF

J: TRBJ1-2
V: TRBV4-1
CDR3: CASSQDPGVNYGYTF

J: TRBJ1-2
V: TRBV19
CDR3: CASSPSGNYGYTF

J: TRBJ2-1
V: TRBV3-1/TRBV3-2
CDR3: CASSPTSGGPNEQFF

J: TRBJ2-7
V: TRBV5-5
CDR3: CASSLGGRSYEQYF

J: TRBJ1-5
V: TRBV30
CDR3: CAWSVEDAAPQHF

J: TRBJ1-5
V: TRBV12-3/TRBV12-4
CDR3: CASSGGGGQPQHF

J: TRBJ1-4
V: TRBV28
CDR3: CASRGQKEGEKLFF

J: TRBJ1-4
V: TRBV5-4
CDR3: CASSHRENEKLFF

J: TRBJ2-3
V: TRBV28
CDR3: CASMPSGGTDTQYF

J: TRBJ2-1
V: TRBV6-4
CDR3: CAAWPGTGSLLEDNEQFF

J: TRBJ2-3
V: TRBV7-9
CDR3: CASGGGSTDTQYF

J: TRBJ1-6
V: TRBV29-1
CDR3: CSVGQGYNSPLHF

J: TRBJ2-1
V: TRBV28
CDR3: CASSMGASGVSYNEQFF

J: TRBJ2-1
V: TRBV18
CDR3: CASSLLTSGVDEQFF

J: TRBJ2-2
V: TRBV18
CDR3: CASSSLRDPNTGELFF

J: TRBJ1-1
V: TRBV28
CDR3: CASNEAASTEAFF

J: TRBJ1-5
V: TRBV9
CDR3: CASSVRESNQPQHF

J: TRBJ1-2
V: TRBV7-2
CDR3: CASSFQWTDGSYTF

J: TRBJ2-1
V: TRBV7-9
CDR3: CASSASLAGVYNEQFF

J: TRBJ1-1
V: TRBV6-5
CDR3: CASRPTGQSWAFF

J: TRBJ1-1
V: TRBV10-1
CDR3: CASSLDSGTEAFF

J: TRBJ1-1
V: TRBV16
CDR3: CASSPPGAIQAFF

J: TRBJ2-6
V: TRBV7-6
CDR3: CASSLLRSGANVLTF

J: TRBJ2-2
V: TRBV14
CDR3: CASSQEGDRPGELFF

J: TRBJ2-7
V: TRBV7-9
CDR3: CASRPPGLYEQYF

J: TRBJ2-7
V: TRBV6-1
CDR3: CASSEWRGYSYEQYF

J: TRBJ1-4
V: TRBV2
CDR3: CASTQTGLTNEKLFF

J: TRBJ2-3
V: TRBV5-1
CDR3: CASSLGLVSDTQYF

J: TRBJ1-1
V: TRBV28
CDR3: CASSLRSGGGRSEAFF

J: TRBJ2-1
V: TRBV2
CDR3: CASSEGLAEYNEQFF

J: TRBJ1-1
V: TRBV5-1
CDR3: CASSFPGGITSGVDTEAFF

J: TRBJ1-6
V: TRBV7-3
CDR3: CASSLGYRGLNSPLHF

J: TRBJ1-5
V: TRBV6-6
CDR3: CATQPGNQPQHF

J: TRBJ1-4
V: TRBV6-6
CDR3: CATGDRDRDEKLFF

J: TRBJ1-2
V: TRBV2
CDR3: CASRAGQGSRGYTF

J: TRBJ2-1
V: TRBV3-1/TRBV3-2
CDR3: CASSQETGAYNEQFF

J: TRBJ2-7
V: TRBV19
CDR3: CASSPSGALYEQYF

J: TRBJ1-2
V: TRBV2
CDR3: CASSEMRTGGRGGYTF

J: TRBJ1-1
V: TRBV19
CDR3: CASSIRGHSEAFF

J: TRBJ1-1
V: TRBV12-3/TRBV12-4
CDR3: CASLIAGDTEAFF